These 15 T cell receptor beta chains originate from one sample sequenced in a study of blood T cell repertoires in COVID-19. Method: immunoSEQ multiplex PCR; TCRdb's copy keeps in-frame clones and lacks some. The table has roughly 140,000 clones, approximately 90% seen once. The sample comprised peripheral blood. Source of these receptors: a woman aged 80 or over with acute or convalescent COVID-19.

The chain carries TRBV7-8 and TRBJ1-1; 7 positions agree with TRBD1. The V gene end was trimmed by 5 bases and the J gene end by 1 base; junction bases not matched to a gene: 1. The germline gives CDR1 SGHVS, CDR2 FQNEAQ. The CDR3 length is 13 residues. CDR3 sequence: CASSGTANTEAFF. The CDR3 DNA reads as TGTGCCAGCAGCGGGACAGCGAACACTGAAGCTTTCTTT.

This clone was observed once. The V and J genes are TRBV19 and TRBJ1-4, with 7 bases lining up with TRBD1. The CDR3 sequence is 15 residues long. With V trimmed by 3 bases and J by 3 bases, 4 bases remained unmatched. CDR1 and CDR2 from the germline V gene are LNHDA and SQIVND (reference sequence). The CDR3 is CASSIGTAANEKLFF. CDR3 nucleotides: TGTGCCAGTAGTATTGGGACAGCCGCTAATGAAAAACTGTTTTTT.

V usage is TRBV10-3 and J usage is TRBJ2-2; TRBD1 aligns across 8 bases. The CDR3 covers 16 residues. Germline CDR1 ENHRY, CDR2 SYGVKD. Germline trimming cut 6 bases from V and 6 bases from J; bases unmatched to any gene: 12. The DNA for the CDR3 is TGTGCCATCAGCGGAAAGACAGGGGTGGCGGCCGGGGAGCTGTTTTTT. It specifies CAISGKTGVAAGELFF.

This rearrangement joins TRBV6-5 to TRBJ1-5; no clear D. CDR1 and CDR2 from the germline V gene are MNHEY and SVGAGI. The germline V and J ends were trimmed by 7 bases and 5 bases, with 12 bases remaining between them. The CDR3 totals 13 residues. The CDR3 is CASTGREDQPQHF. For the CDR3, the DNA is TGTGCCAGCACGGGGAGAGAGGATCAGCCCCAGCATTTT.

The V call is TRBV5-6, the J call TRBJ1-5; D is unclear. Germline CDR1 is SGHDT and CDR2 is YYEEEE. This CDR3 is built from 15 residues. Trimming removed 1 base at V and 5 bases at J, with 13 bases between. CDR3 loop: CASSLYQQLHQPQHF. CDR3 sequence (DNA): TGTGCCAGCAGCTTGTACCAGCAACTACATCAGCCCCAGCATTTT.

This chain joins TRBV27 and TRBJ2-5; the match to TRBD1 covers 11 bases. CDR3 size: 14 residues. With 6 bases clipped from V and 6 bases from J, the junction kept 6 bases outside the gene matches. Looked up from germline, CDR1 is MNHEY and CDR2 is SMNVEV (reference sequence). The CDR3 DNA sequence: TGTGCCAGCAGACCAGGGACAGGGGGAAAGACCCAGTACTTC. It encodes CASRPGTGGKTQYF.

This sequence joins TRBV6-5 and TRBJ1-2, with 9 bases lining up with TRBD1. Trimming at V came to 6 bases and at J to 7 bases, leaving 9 bases not matched to a gene. The CDR3 contains 14 residues. Germline V gives CDR1 MNHEY, CDR2 SVGAGI. The CDR3 DNA sequence: TGTGCCAGCAGGGACACAGGGGGCGTAACTGGCTACACCTTC. Translation: CASRDTGGVTGYTF.

This chain connects TRBV29-1 to TRBJ1-5, with D maybe TRBD1 (5 bases). The CDR3 runs 15 residues. Germline V gene lookup returns CDR1 SQVTM and CDR2 ANQGSEA. V gave up 3 bases and J gave up 1 base, with 13 bases separating them. CDR3 nucleotides: TGCAGCGTTGATCTAGACAGAAGGAGCAATCAGCCCCAGCATTTT. Encoded protein: CSVDLDRRSNQPQHF. The full variable domain, with the rest looked up from reference TRBV29-1 and TRBJ1-5, is SAVISQKPSRDICQRGTSLTIQCQVDSQVTMMFWYRQQPGQSLTLIATANQGSEATYESGFVIDKFPISRPNLTFSTLTVSNMSPEDSSIYLCSVDLDRRSNQPQHFGDGTRLSIL.

This clone occurred a few times. The V gene is TRBV29-1, the J gene TRBJ1-2; weak D call: TRBD1 (6 bases). CDR1 and CDR2 (germline): SQVTM, ANQGSEA. This CDR3 has 12 amino acids. The germline V and J ends were trimmed by 5 bases and 5 bases, with 12 bases remaining between them. The DNA of the CDR3 is TGCAGCGTTCACCAGGGGCTGTATGGCTACACCTTC. It specifies CSVHQGLYGYTF.

The chain couples TRBV2 to TRBJ1-1; a weak D match, TRBD1 (5 bases). This CDR3 region has 13 residues. V lost 6 bases and J 1 base, leaving 9 bases between the germline ends. In germline, CDR1 is SNHLY, CDR2 FYNNEI. Here the CDR3 DNA reads TGTGCCAGCAGCAGACAGCCGAACACTGAAGCTTTCTTT. Translated, it gives CASSRQPNTEAFF.

The chain recombines TRBV5-1 with TRBJ1-4; tentative D call: TRBD1 (5 bases). The CDR3 is 16 amino acids. Germline CDR1 is SGHRS and CDR2 is YFSETQ. Between the trimmed V and J ends, which lost 3 bases and 6 bases, there was a span of 18 bases. The CDR3 here is CASSYGGRTVDEKLFF. The CDR3 bases are TGCGCCAGCAGCTATGGGGGGAGGACTGTGGATGAAAAACTGTTTTTT.

This chain links TRBV6-5 with TRBJ1-3; no reliable D call. Trimming cost V 6 bases and J 0 bases, with 9 bases left between them. Germline CDR1 reads MNHEY; CDR2 reads SVGAGI. CDR3 size: 14 residues. DNA for the CDR3: TGTGCCAGCAGAGCACCGAGCTCTGGAAACACCATATATTTT. This codes for CASRAPSSGNTIYF.

This chain uses TRBV4-2 with TRBJ1-5; D possibly corresponds to TRBD1 (5 bases). Germline V gene lookup returns CDR1 LGHNA and CDR2 YNFKEQ. V was clipped by 1 base and J by 9 bases, with 16 bases between them. The CDR3 spans 15 residues. The DNA for the CDR3 is TGTGCCAGCAGCCAAGTCGGGGGTGGAATTCCGCCCCAGCATTTT. Protein product: CASSQVGGGIPPQHF.

This clone has a single count. This chain connects TRBV5-4 to TRBJ2-2, with D perhaps TRBD2 (5 bases). The V and J ends lost 4 bases and 4 bases respectively, with 14 bases between them. The length of the CDR3 is 15 residues. The germline V gene has CDR1 SGHNT and CDR2 YYREEE (reference sequence). CDR3 in DNA: TGTGCCAGCAGCCGTGAACTAGTCACCACCGGGGAGCTGTTTTTT. Translating gives CASSRELVTTGELFF.

This rearrangement joins TRBV5-5 to TRBJ1-4, with D perhaps matching TRBD1 (6 bases). Germline-derived CDR1 and CDR2 are SGHKS and YYEKEE (reference sequence). The CDR3 loop spans 14 amino acids. Trimming removed 9 bases at V and 0 bases at J, with 12 bases between. CDR3 nucleotides: TGTGCCACCAAGAGGACAGCAACTAATGAAAAACTGTTTTTT. It is translated as CATKRTATNEKLFF.